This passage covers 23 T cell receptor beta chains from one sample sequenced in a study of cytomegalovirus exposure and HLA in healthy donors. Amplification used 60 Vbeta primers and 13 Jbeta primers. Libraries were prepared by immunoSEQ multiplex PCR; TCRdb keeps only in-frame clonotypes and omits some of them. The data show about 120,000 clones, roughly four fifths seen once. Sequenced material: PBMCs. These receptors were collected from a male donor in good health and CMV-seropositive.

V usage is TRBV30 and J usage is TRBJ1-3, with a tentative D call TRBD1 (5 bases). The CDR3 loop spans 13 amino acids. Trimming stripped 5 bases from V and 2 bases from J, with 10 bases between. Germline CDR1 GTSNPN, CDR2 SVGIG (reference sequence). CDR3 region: CAWCPGAGNTIYF. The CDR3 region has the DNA TGTGCCTGGTGCCCGGGGGCTGGAAACACCATATATTTT.

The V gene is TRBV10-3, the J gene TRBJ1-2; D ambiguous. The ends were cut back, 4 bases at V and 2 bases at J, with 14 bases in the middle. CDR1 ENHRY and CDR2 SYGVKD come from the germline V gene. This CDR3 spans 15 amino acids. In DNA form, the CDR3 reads TGTGCCATCAGTGCTTTAGCCAGTTTGAACTATGGCTACACCTTC. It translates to CAISALASLNYGYTF.

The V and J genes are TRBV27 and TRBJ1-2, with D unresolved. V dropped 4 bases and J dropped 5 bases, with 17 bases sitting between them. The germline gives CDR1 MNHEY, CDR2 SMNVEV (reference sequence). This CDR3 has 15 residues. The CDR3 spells CASSSLRPSTYGYTF. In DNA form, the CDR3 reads TGTGCCAGCAGTTCCCTCCGACCCTCGACTTATGGCTACACCTTC.

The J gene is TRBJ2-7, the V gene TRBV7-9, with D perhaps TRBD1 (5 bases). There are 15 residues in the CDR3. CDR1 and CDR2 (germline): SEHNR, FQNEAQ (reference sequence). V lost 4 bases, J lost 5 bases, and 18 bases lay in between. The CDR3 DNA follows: TGTGCCAGCAGCTCGCTAGACAGTGGCCCTAACGAGCAGTACTTC. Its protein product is CASSSLDSGPNEQYF. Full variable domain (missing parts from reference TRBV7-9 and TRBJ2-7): DTGVSQNPRHKITKRGQNVTFRCDPISEHNRLYWYRQTLGQGPEFLTYFQNEAQLEKSRLLSDRFSAERPKGSFSTLEIQRTEQGDSAMYLCASSSLDSGPNEQYFGPGTRLTVT.

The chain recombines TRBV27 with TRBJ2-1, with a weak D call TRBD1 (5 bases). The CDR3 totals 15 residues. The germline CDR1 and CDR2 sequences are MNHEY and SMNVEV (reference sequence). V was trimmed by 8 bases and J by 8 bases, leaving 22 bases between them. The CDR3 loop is CASSPPGREGYEQFF. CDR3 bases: TGTGCCAGCTCCCCACCGGGCAGGGAAGGCTATGAGCAGTTCTTC.

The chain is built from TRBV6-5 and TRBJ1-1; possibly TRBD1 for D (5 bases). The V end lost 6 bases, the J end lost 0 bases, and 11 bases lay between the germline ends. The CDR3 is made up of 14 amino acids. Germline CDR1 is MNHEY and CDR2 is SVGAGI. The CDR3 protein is CASRPGLMNTEAFF. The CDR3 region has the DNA TGTGCCAGCAGGCCGGGACTTATGAACACTGAAGCTTTCTTT.

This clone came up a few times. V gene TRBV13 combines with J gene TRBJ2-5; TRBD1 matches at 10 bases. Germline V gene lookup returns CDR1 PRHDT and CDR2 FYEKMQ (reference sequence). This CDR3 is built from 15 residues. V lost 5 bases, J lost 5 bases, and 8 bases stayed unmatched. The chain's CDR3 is CASSVRDRGPETQYF. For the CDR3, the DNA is TGTGCCAGCAGCGTCCGGGACAGGGGACCGGAGACCCAGTACTTC.

The DNA for the CDR3 is TGCACCAGCAGCCCCGGGACTACTCCCTACGAGCAGTACTTC. Translating gives CTSSPGTTPYEQYF. The chain joins TRBV1 to TRBJ2-7; the table's D call TRBD2 went unverified against the DNA. TRBV1 is reported as a pseudogene. This CDR3 region has 14 residues.

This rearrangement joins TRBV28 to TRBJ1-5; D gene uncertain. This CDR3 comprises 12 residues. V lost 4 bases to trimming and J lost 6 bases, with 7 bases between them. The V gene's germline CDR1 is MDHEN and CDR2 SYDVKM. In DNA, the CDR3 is TGTGCCAGCAGTTCGGGTATTCAGCCCCAGCATTTT. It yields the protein CASSSGIQPQHF.

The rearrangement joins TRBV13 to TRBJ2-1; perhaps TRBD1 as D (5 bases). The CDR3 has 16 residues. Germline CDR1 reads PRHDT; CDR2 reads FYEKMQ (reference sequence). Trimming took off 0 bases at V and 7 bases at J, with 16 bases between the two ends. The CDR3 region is CASSLGAGLIVNEQFF. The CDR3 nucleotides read TGTGCCAGCAGCTTAGGTGCAGGGTTAATTGTAAATGAGCAGTTCTTC.

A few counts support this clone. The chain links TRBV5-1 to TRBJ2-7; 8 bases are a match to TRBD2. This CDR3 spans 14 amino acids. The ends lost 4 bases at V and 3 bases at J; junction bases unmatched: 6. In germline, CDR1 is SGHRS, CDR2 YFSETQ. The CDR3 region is CASSPSGLSYEQYF. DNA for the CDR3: TGCGCCAGCAGCCCTAGCGGGCTCAGCTACGAGCAGTACTTC.

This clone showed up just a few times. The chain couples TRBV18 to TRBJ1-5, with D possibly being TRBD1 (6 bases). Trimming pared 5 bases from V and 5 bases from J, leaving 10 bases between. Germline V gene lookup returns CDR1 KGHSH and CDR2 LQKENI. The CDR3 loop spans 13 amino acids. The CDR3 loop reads CASSTGSDQPQHF. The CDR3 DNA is TGTGCCAGCTCAACAGGGTCTGATCAGCCCCAGCATTTT.

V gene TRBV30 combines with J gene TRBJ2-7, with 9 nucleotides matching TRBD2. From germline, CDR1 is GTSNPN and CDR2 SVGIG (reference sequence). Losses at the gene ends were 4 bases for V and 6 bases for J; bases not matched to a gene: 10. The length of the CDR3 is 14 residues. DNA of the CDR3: TGTGCCTGGATCGGCGGGAGGGATCGCCTCGAGCAGTACTTC. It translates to CAWIGGRDRLEQYF.

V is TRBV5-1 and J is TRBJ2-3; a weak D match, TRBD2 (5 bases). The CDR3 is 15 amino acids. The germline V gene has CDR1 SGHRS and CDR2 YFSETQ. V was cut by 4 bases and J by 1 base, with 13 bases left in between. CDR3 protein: CASSPEGAGTDTQYF. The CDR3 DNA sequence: TGCGCCAGCAGCCCCGAGGGAGCAGGCACAGATACGCAGTATTTT.

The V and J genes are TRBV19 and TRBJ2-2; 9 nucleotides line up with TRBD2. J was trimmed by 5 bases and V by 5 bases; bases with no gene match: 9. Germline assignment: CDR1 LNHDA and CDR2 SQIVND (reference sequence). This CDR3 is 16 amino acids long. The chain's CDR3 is CASSPISGRRTGELFF. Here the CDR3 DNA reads TGTGCCAGTAGTCCCATTAGCGGGAGAAGAACCGGGGAGCTGTTTTTT. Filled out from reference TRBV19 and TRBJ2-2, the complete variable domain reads DGGITQSPKYLFRKEGQNVTLSCEQNLNHDAMYWYRQDPGQGLRLIYYSQIVNDFQKGDIAEGYSVSREKKESFPLTVTSAQKNPTAFYLCASSPISGRRTGELFFGEGSRLTVL.

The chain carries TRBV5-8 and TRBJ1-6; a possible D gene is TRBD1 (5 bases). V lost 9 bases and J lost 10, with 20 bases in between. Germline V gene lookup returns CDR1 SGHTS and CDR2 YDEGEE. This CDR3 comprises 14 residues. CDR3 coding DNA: TGTGCCACCTCAGGGTTACGAGGAAGCTCACCCCTCCACTTT. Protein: CATSGLRGSSPLHF.

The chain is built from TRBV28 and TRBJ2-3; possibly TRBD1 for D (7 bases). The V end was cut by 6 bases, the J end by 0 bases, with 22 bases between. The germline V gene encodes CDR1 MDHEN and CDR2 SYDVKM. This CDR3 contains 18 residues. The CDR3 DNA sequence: TGTGCCAGCAGCCGGGGTAGGGGGCCAGGGACTAGCACAGATACGCAGTATTTT. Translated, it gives CASSRGRGPGTSTDTQYF.

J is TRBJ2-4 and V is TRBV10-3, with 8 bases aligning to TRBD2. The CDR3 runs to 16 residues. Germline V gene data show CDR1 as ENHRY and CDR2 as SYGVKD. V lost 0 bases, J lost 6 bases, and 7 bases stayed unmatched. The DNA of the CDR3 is TGTGCCATCAGTGAGTCAGGCAGGCTAGCGGGAAACATTCAGTACTTC. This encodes CAISESGRLAGNIQYF.

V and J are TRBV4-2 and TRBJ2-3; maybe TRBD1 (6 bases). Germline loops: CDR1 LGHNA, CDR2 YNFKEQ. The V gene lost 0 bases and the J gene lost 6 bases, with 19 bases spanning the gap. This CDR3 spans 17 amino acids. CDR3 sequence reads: CASSQDLASGQGDTQYF. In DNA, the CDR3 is TGTGCCAGCAGCCAAGATTTAGCCAGCGGCCAGGGGGATACGCAGTATTTT.

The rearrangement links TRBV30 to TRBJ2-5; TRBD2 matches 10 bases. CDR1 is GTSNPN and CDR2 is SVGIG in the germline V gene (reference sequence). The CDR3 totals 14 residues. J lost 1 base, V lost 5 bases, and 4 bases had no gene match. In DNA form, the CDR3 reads TGTGCCTGGGGTAGCGGGAGGTTCCAAGAGACCCAGTACTTC. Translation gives CAWGSGRFQETQYF.

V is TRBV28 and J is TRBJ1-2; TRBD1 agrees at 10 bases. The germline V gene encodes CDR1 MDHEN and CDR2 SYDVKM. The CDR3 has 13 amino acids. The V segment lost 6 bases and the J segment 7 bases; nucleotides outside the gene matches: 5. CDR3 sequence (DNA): TGTGCCAGCAGGAGACAGGGGGCAGGTGGCTACACCTTC. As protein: CASRRQGAGGYTF.

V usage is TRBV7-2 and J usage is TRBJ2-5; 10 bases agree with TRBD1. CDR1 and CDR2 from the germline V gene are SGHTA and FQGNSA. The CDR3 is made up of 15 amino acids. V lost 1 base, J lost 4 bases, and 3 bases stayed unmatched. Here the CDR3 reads CASSLGGQGGETQYF. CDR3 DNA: TGTGCCAGCAGCTTAGGCGGACAGGGGGGAGAGACCCAGTACTTC.

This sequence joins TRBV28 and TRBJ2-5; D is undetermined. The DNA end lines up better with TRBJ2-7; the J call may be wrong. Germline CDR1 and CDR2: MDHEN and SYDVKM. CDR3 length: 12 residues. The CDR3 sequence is CASNRRSYEQYF. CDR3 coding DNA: TGTGCCAGCAATCGGCGGTCCTACGAGCAGTACTTC.